This T cell receptor beta chain derives from a study of circulating and synovial CD4+ cells in juvenile arthritis. Sequencing used immunoSEQ multiplex PCR; TCRdb keeps in-frame clones, though not all of them. Of over 11,000 clones in the sample, roughly 83% were seen once. The trim removed 5 bases at V and 0 bases at J, leaving 4 bases unmatched. CDR1 is SGDLS and CDR2 is YYNGEE in the germline V gene. The CDR3 has 15 residues. Sequenced input: CD4+ T cells from synovial fluid. The V call is TRBV9, the J call TRBJ1-3; TRBD1 matches 8 bases. The receptor was derived from a human patient with juvenile idiopathic arthritis. Some clones in this sample may be carry-over from other donors' samples. The CDR3 is CASSIGTGSGNTIYF. In nucleotides, the CDR3 is TGTGCCAGCAGTATCGGGACAGGCTCTGGAAACACCATATATTTT.